These 20 T cell receptor beta chains were sequenced from one sample in a study of human T cells and chemical hapten exposure. MiXCR, run by TCRdb on the RACE reads, gives a single entry per CDR3 protein. The sample holds 180,000 or so distinct CDR3 sequences; 13% to 15% are singletons and the top ten take 1.5% to 2%. The time point was: patch test 1, 2 weeks after DPC sensitization. Treatment of the sample: therapeutic diphenylcyclopropenone sensitization with weekly scalp DPC. The sample in question was whole blood, obtained in connection with sensitization to the hapten diphenylcyclopropenone (DPC). These receptors all come from a woman in her thirties with alopecia areata. Some clones in this sample may be carry-over from other donors' samples.

This clonotype was seen more than once but under ten times. V is TRBV19 and J is TRBJ2-1; tentative D call: TRBD2 (6 bases). From germline, CDR1 is LNHDA and CDR2 SQIVND (reference sequence). The V end was cut by 1 base, the J end by 4 bases, with 11 bases between. The CDR3 has 15 residues. CDR3 nucleotides: TGTGCCAGTAGTATAGCTAGCGCCTCGTACAATGAGCAGTTCTTC. Translation gives CASSIASASYNEQFF. The full variable domain, in which reference TRBV19 and TRBJ2-1 provide the parts outside the CDR3, is DGGITQSPKYLFRKEGQNVTLSCEQNLNHDAMYWYRQDPGQGLRLIYYSQIVNDFQKGDIAEGYSVSREKKESFPLTVTSAQKNPTAFYLCASSIASASYNEQFFGPGTRLTVL.

This clonotype was seen repeatedly, ten times or more. This chain links TRBV6-5 with TRBJ1-5, with D possibly TRBD1 on 5 matching bases. Germline assignment: CDR1 MNHEY and CDR2 SVGAGI. The ends were cut back, 0 bases at V and 7 bases at J, with 7 bases in the middle. The CDR3 has 13 residues. As DNA, the CDR3 is TGTGCCAGCAGTTACTCGTCAGGGCAGCCCCAGCATTTT. Translation: CASSYSSGQPQHF.

This chain links TRBV6-5 with TRBJ2-2, with D possibly matching TRBD2 (5 bases). Germline lookup yields CDR1 MNHEY and CDR2 SVGAGI. The CDR3 has 13 amino acids. Trimming stripped 5 bases from V and 5 bases from J, with 9 bases between. The CDR3, as DNA: TGTGCCAGCAGTGAACTAGTTACCGGGGAGCTGTTTTTT. This sequence encodes CASSELVTGELFF.

This clonotype occurred a few times. The chain carries TRBV12-3 or TRBV12-4 and TRBJ1-4; tentative D call: TRBD1 (5 bases). This CDR3 region has 12 residues. The ends were cut back, 8 bases at V and 10 bases at J, with 14 bases in the middle. CDR3 amino acids: CASDSPSGKLFF. The DNA of the CDR3 is TGTGCCAGCGACAGCCCCTCGGGAAAACTGTTTTTT.

This clonotype turned up a few times. The chain has TRBV28 and TRBJ1-2; D is perhaps TRBD1 (5 bases). This CDR3 comprises 13 residues. Germline CDR1 reads MDHEN; CDR2 reads SYDVKM. Trimming removed 5 bases from V and 7 bases from J, with 14 bases in between. The CDR3 DNA follows: TGTGCCAGCAGTCCCCGGGACCGATCTGGCTACACCTTC. This gives the protein CASSPRDRSGYTF.

The chain is built from TRBV20-1 and TRBJ2-5; TRBD1 matches at 7 bases. The CDR3 extends over 14 amino acids. In germline, CDR1 is DFQATT, CDR2 SNEGSKA (reference sequence). V shed 5 bases, J shed 0 bases, and the junction held 6 bases outside the gene matches. CDR3 coding DNA: TGCAGTGCTTTCGGGACAGCCGACCAAGAGACCCAGTACTTC. Its translation: CSAFGTADQETQYF.

The table lists this clonotype with many counts. The rearrangement uses TRBV11-2 and TRBJ1-3; D is unresolved. The germline V and J ends were trimmed by 1 base and 4 bases, with 8 bases remaining between them. The CDR3 length is 14 residues. Germline CDR1 SGHAT, CDR2 FQNNGV. CDR3 in amino acids: CASSLGTRGNTIYF. CDR3 DNA sequence: TGTGCCAGCAGCTTAGGGACGCGGGGAAACACCATATATTTT.

This chain joins TRBV4-1 and TRBJ2-7; perhaps TRBD2 as D (6 bases). The CDR3 length is 15 residues. Germline-derived CDR1 and CDR2 are MGHRA and YSYEKL. Trimming cost V 4 bases and J 2 bases, with 15 bases left between them. The CDR3 protein is CASSLGGQGAYEQYF. The CDR3 coding sequence is TGCGCCAGCAGCCTCGGAGGGCAGGGAGCCTACGAGCAGTACTTC.

This clonotype appeared a few times. This chain connects TRBV18 to TRBJ1-1, with 8 positions matching TRBD1. The CDR3 is 15 residues long. V lost 3 bases, J lost 3 bases, and 6 bases stayed unmatched. Looked up from germline, CDR1 is KGHSH and CDR2 is LQKENI. The CDR3 sequence is CASSPVQGGDTEAFF. The CDR3 DNA reads TGTGCCAGCTCACCGGTACAGGGGGGGGACACTGAAGCTTTCTTT.

This clonotype was picked up a small number of times. The rearrangement links TRBV7-6 to TRBJ1-4; 9 nucleotides match TRBD1. The germline gives CDR1 SGHVS, CDR2 FNYEAQ. Trimming cost V 5 bases and J 4 bases; bases outside gene matches: 5. The CDR3 length is 15 residues. CDR3 region: CASSPGQGINEKLFF. DNA of the CDR3: TGTGCCAGCAGCCCGGGACAGGGCATTAATGAAAAACTGTTTTTT. Using reference TRBV7-6 and TRBJ1-4 for the parts outside the CDR3, the full variable domain is GAGVSQSPRYKVTKRGQDVALRCDPISGHVSLYWYRQALGQGPEFLTYFNYEAQQDKSGLPNDRFSAERPEGSISTLTIQRTEQRDSAMYRCASSPGQGINEKLFFGSGTQLSVL.

This clonotype appeared many times. The chain carries TRBV30 and TRBJ2-1; D gene ambiguous. The CDR3 totals 11 residues. V was cut by 0 bases and J by 8 bases, with 5 bases left in between. The germline CDR1 and CDR2 sequences are GTSNPN and SVGIG (reference sequence). The CDR3 region has the DNA TGTGCCTGGAGTGTCCCAGATGAGCAGTTCTTC. Protein: CAWSVPDEQFF. Looking up the rest from reference TRBV30 and TRBJ2-1 gives the full variable domain: SQTIHQWPATLVQPVGSPLSLECTVEGTSNPNLYWYRQAAGRGLQLLFYSVGIGQISSEVPQNLSASRPQDRQFILSSKKLLLSDSGFYLCAWSVPDEQFFGPGTRLTVL.

This clonotype has just a few counts. V is TRBV7-3 and J is TRBJ2-2, with D perhaps matching TRBD1 (6 bases). V lost 1 base and J lost 5, with 14 bases in between. There are 16 residues in the CDR3. CDR1 and CDR2 (germline): SGHTA, FQGTGA. In DNA form, the CDR3 reads TGTGCCAGCAGCTTAAAGATTGGGGGCGAAACCGGGGAGCTGTTTTTT. This sequence encodes CASSLKIGGETGELFF.

This chain joins TRBV5-1 and TRBJ2-7, with 9 nucleotides matching TRBD1. After removal of 0 bases from V and 2 bases from J, the junction contained 3 bases not matched to a gene. The germline CDR1 and CDR2 sequences are SGHRS and YFSETQ. The CDR3 contains 15 residues. DNA for the CDR3: TGCGCCAGCAGCTTGGATCGGGACAGGGCCTACGAGCAGTACTTC. It specifies CASSLDRDRAYEQYF.

The chain couples TRBV9 to TRBJ2-1; TRBD1 aligns across 10 bases. The CDR3 runs to 15 residues. Per germline, CDR1 SGDLS and CDR2 YYNGEE. With 4 bases clipped from V and 7 bases from J, the junction kept 8 bases outside the gene matches. CDR3 nucleotide sequence: TGTGCCAGCAGCCTGTTCGGGACAGGGGCAAATGAGCAGTTCTTC. Amino acid sequence: CASSLFGTGANEQFF.

This clonotype was recorded a few times. This chain uses TRBV10-2 with TRBJ2-1, with 9 bases identical to TRBD1. The CDR3 runs to 17 residues. Trimming removed 5 bases from V and 6 bases from J; junction bases left unmatched: 14. Germline lookup yields CDR1 WSHSY and CDR2 SAAADI. The CDR3 DNA follows: TGCGCCAGCAGTAAACTCACAGGGGGCAAGTTGGGCAATGAGCAGTTCTTC. Amino acid sequence: CASSKLTGGKLGNEQFF.

This rearrangement joins TRBV10-3 to TRBJ1-1; TRBD1 aligns across 7 bases. The CDR3 consists of 14 residues. Germline loops: CDR1 ENHRY, CDR2 SYGVKD. V trimming: 6 bases; J trimming: 0 bases; junction bases outside the gene matches: 4. CDR3 DNA: TGTGCCATCAGGGGACAGACCATGAACACTGAAGCTTTCTTT. Residues: CAIRGQTMNTEAFF.

This clonotype was picked up a small number of times. Here the CDR3 DNA reads TGTGCCAGCAGCACGACAGGGGTTGGAGACAATCAGCCCCAGCATTTT. It encodes CASSTTGVGDNQPQHF. The chain combines TRBV7-2 with TRBJ1-5; 8 nucleotides line up with TRBD1. After removal of 5 bases from V and 3 bases from J, the junction contained 9 bases not matched to a gene. There are 16 residues in the CDR3. CDR1 and CDR2 from the germline V gene are SGHTA and FQGNSA. The complete variable domain, with remaining parts taken from reference TRBV7-2 and TRBJ1-5, reads GAGVSQSPSNKVTEKGKDVELRCDPISGHTALYWYRQSLGQGLEFLIYFQGNSAPDKSGLPSDRFSAERTGGSVSTLTIQRTQQEDSAVYLCASSTTGVGDNQPQHFGDGTRLSIL.

This clonotype has only a few counts. The CDR3 is CGGRPAGGETQYF. CDR3 sequence (DNA): TGCGGAGGTAGGCCAGCGGGAGGAGAGACCCAGTACTTC. The V gene is TRBV29-1, the J gene TRBJ2-5; TRBD2 agrees at 9 bases. The CDR3 covers 13 residues. Germline V gives CDR1 SQVTM, CDR2 ANQGSEA.

This clonotype was observed a single time. This sequence joins TRBV5-1 and TRBJ1-1, with TRBD1 identical over 9 bases. V lost 4 bases and J lost 4; bases outside the gene matches: 5. This CDR3 is built from 14 residues. From germline, CDR1 is SGHRS and CDR2 YFSETQ. CDR3 in DNA: TGCGCCAGCAGCACGGGACAGGGAGTCACTGAAGCTTTCTTT. This translates into CASSTGQGVTEAFF.

This clonotype was seen a handful of times. V and J are TRBV11-2 and TRBJ2-3, with D perhaps TRBD2 (5 bases). CDR1 SGHAT and CDR2 FQNNGV come from the germline V gene. The CDR3 loop spans 15 amino acids. V lost 2 bases, J lost 5 bases, and 14 bases lay in between. DNA for the CDR3: TGTGCCAGCAGCTTATCAGGAGGAATAGGAGATACGCAGTATTTT. This sequence encodes CASSLSGGIGDTQYF.